These 14 T cell receptor beta chains originate from one sample sequenced in a study of T-cell reconstitution after alpha-beta-depleted transplantation in children. Researchers prepared the TCRbeta library using unique molecular identifiers, the study reports. TCRdb recomputed calls from the PCR reads with MiXCR, one row per CDR3 protein. The sample comprises 600,000 to 800,000 distinct CDR3 sequences, around 12% of which are singletons, and 0.79% rests with the top ten. The sequences come from PBMCs, collected before TCRalphabeta/CD19-depleted stem cell transplant. These receptors all come from a girl aged 2 to 9 with congenital amegakaryocytic thrombocytopenia, due to receive a stem cell transplant.

This clonotype was counted between two and nine times. The rearrangement uses TRBV5-6 and TRBJ2-1; no definite D call. V gave up 0 bases and J gave up 8 bases, with 15 bases separating them. Germline lookup yields CDR1 SGHDT and CDR2 YYEEEE. The CDR3 covers 15 residues. DNA for the CDR3: TGTGCCAGCAGCTTGGCAGATGTGGGATGGTATGAGCAGTTCTTC. Amino acids: CASSLADVGWYEQFF.

The chain uses TRBV7-2 and TRBJ2-5; 8 bases are shared with TRBD2. Germline CDR1 SGHTA, CDR2 FQGNSA. CDR3 length: 15 amino acids. Trimming cost V 6 bases and J 4 bases; bases outside gene matches: 10. CDR3 sequence reads: CASSVPGLGGETQYF. The CDR3 DNA is TGTGCCAGCAGTGTGCCGGGACTAGGAGGAGAGACCCAGTACTTC.

The table lists this clonotype with many counts. This rearrangement joins TRBV10-3 to TRBJ2-1; D perhaps matches TRBD2 (6 bases). Looked up from germline, CDR1 is ENHRY and CDR2 is SYGVKD. V was clipped by 7 bases and J by 0 bases, with 10 bases between them. CDR3 length: 14 amino acids. CDR3 nucleotide sequence: TGTGCCATCAAGGAGGGGAGCTCCTACAATGAGCAGTTCTTC. Amino acids: CAIKEGSSYNEQFF.

The CDR3 nucleotides read TGCAGCGTTGAAGTTCGGAAGGGCGGCGGCTTCGGGGAGCTGTTTTTT. Its translation is CSVEVRKGGGFGELFF. The rearrangement joins TRBV29-1 to TRBJ2-2, with D hard to call. The CDR3 spans 16 residues. From germline, CDR1 is SQVTM and CDR2 ANQGSEA. The V end was cut by 1 base, the J end by 7 bases, with 19 bases between.

This clonotype was found many times. The chain uses TRBV20-1 and TRBJ2-1; D may correspond to TRBD1 or TRBD2 (6 bases each). In germline, CDR1 is DFQATT, CDR2 SNEGSKA (reference sequence). There are 14 residues in the CDR3. Trimming shortened V by 6 bases and J by 0 bases, and 12 bases separated the two germline ends. The CDR3 DNA reads as TGCAGTGCGGGGGGACAAAGCTCCTACAATGAGCAGTTCTTC. It encodes CSAGGQSSYNEQFF.

The chain is built from TRBV20-1 and TRBJ2-3, with D unclear. The CDR3 totals 12 residues. Germline values: CDR1 DFQATT, CDR2 SNEGSKA (reference sequence). Trimming took 3 bases from V and 4 from J, leaving 8 bases between them. The CDR3 DNA reads TGCAGTGCTAGGATCCGTGCAGATACGCAGTATTTT. This gives the protein CSARIRADTQYF.

The chain has TRBV12-3 or TRBV12-4 and TRBJ2-3; perhaps TRBD2 as D (5 bases). Between the trimmed V and J ends, which lost 3 bases and 1 base, there was a span of 11 bases. CDR3 length equals 15 residues. The CDR3: CASSLQADRTDTQYF. CDR3 nucleotide sequence: TGTGCCAGCAGTTTGCAAGCGGACCGCACAGATACGCAGTATTTT.

At least ten counts were recorded for this clonotype. The V gene is TRBV5-1, the J gene TRBJ2-3; TRBD2 agrees at 9 bases. The germline V gene encodes CDR1 SGHRS and CDR2 YFSETQ. Trimming cost V 4 bases and J 4 bases; bases outside gene matches: 7. This CDR3 comprises 15 residues. CDR3 in amino acids: CASSVLAGAADTQYF. As DNA, the CDR3 is TGCGCCAGCAGCGTCTTAGCGGGAGCGGCAGATACGCAGTATTTT.

This clonotype has at least ten counts. The V gene is TRBV10-3, the J gene TRBJ2-7; 7 bases line up with TRBD1. This CDR3 region has 14 residues. Germline V gene sequence: CDR1 ENHRY, CDR2 SYGVKD. V lost 6 bases to trimming and J lost 5 bases; unmatched junction nucleotides: 10. CDR3 in amino acids: CAIRTGTVSDEQYF. CDR3 DNA sequence: TGTGCCATCAGGACCGGGACAGTCTCAGACGAGCAGTACTTC.

In this sample, this clonotype turned up a few times. The DNA for the CDR3 is TGCGCCAGTCTAATGGTATTGGGAAGCACTTCTGAAGCTTTCTTT. It is translated as CASLMVLGSTSEAFF. This chain uses TRBV5-1 with TRBJ1-1; no reliable D call. This CDR3 has 15 amino acids. Trimming pared 8 bases from V and 6 bases from J, leaving 23 bases between. Germline CDR1 is SGHRS and CDR2 is YFSETQ.

In its sample, this clonotype was seen many times. The chain employs TRBV7-2 and TRBJ1-1; D may be TRBD1 (6 bases). Germline CDR1 reads SGHTA; CDR2 reads FQGNSA. The CDR3 consists of 14 residues. V lost 1 base to trimming and J lost 6 bases, with 12 bases between them. DNA of the CDR3: TGTGCCAGCAGCTTAGACAGGGCAATGTCTGAAGCTTTCTTT. Residues: CASSLDRAMSEAFF.

The CDR3 DNA is TGTGCTAGTGGTTTGGCCACCCAGCGGGAGGGCCTTCTGAATGAGCAGTTCTTC. Residues: CASGLATQREGLLNEQFF. This sequence joins TRBV12-5 and TRBJ2-1; 10 positions match TRBD2. CDR3 size: 18 residues. V trimming: 1 base; J trimming: 7 bases; junction bases outside the gene matches: 13. The V gene's germline CDR1 is LGHNT and CDR2 FRNRAP.

Regarding this clonotype: With a much larger clone just one base away, this may be a read error. The chain couples TRBV20-1 to TRBJ2-5; the match to TRBD2 covers 13 bases. The CDR3 is made up of 16 amino acids. From germline, CDR1 is DFQATT and CDR2 SNEGSKA (reference sequence). This CDR3 is CNARDPRLAGGETQYF. The CDR3 DNA is TGCAATGCTAGAGATCCTCGACTAGCGGGAGGCGAGACCCAGTACTTC.

This clonotype appeared a few times. The chain carries TRBV20-1 and TRBJ1-1; 9 positions match TRBD1. J lost 3 bases, V lost 5 bases, and 4 bases had no gene match. Germline V gene data show CDR1 as DFQATT and CDR2 as SNEGSKA (reference sequence). CDR3 length: 13 amino acids. The CDR3: CSAGTGIHTEAFF. CDR3 bases: TGCAGTGCTGGGACAGGGATACACACTGAAGCTTTCTTT.